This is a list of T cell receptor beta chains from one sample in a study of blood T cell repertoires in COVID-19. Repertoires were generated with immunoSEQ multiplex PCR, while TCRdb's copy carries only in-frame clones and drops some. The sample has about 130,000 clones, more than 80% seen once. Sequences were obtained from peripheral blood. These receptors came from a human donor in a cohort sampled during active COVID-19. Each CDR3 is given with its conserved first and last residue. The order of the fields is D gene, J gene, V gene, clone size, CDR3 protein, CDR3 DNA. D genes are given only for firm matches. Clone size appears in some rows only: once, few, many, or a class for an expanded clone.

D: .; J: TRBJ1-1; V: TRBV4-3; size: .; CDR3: CASSQDRGMNTEAFF; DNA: TGCGCCAGCAGCCAAGATAGGGGCATGAACACTGAAGCTTTCTTT
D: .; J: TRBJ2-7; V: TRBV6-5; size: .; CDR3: CAINRGYEQYF; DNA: TGTGCCATCAACCGGGGCTACGAGCAGTACTTC
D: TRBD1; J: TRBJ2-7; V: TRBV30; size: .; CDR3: CAYKRDRGNEQYF; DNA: TGTGCCTATAAGCGGGACAGGGGCAACGAGCAGTACTTC
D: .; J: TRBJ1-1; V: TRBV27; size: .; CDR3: CASTIPGNTEAFF; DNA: TGTGCCAGCACCATCCCCGGGAACACTGAAGCTTTCTTT
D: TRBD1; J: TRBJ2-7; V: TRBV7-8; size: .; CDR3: CASSSDPTGGEQYF; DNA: TGTGCCAGCAGCTCGGATCCTACAGGGGGCGAGCAGTACTTC
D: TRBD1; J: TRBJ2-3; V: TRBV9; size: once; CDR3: CASSEQGADTQYF; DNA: TGTGCCAGCAGCGAGCAGGGGGCAGATACGCAGTATTTT
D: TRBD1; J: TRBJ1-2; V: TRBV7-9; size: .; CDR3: CASSRWTGDGYTF; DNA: TGTGCCAGCAGCCGATGGACAGGGGATGGCTACACCTTC
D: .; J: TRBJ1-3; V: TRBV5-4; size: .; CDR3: CASSGGGRGNTIYF; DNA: TGTGCCAGCAGCGGCGGGGGCCGGGGAAACACCATATATTTT
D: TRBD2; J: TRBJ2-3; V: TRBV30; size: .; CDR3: CAWTDWAGGIRDTQYF; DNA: TGTGCCTGGACTGATTGGGCGGGGGGAATTAGAGATACGCAGTATTTT
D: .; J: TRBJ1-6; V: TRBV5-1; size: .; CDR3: CASKGRENSPLHF; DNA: TGCGCCAGCAAGGGCAGGGAAAATTCACCCCTCCACTTT
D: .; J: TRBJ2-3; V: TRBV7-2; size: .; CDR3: CASSLQAAGTDTQYF; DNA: TGTGCCAGCAGCTTACAAGCGGCGGGGACAGATACGCAGTATTTT
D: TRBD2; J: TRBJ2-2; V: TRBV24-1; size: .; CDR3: CATSGPTSGRVYTGELFF; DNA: TGTGCCACCAGTGGTCCGACTAGCGGGAGGGTCTACACCGGGGAGCTGTTTTTT